This T cell receptor (beta chain) was observed in a study of blood T cell repertoires in COVID-19. Study context: PBMCs, B-cell-depleted T cells, or T cells provided the cDNA or gDNA that made up the material.

The data were produced by immunoSEQ multiplex PCR, yet TCRdb's version contains in-frame clones alone and is incomplete. The table includes 200,000 to 300,000 clones, more than 75% detected once. Participants came from about 23 US areas, aged about 18 to 89 years. Cohorts were determined from participant-reported clinical history. This CDR3 is built from 16 residues. The V end lost 4 bases, the J end lost 2 bases, and 18 bases lay between the germline ends. The V gene's germline CDR1 is SGHDN and CDR2 FVKESK. The sequencing sample was made of PBMCs or T cells enriched from blood (not recorded which). V gene TRBV14 combines with J gene TRBJ2-7; D perhaps matches TRBD2 (6 bases). This TCR derives from a woman aged 18-30 years who had recovered from COVID-19. CDR3 DNA: TGTGCCAGCAGCCTGACATCGGGTGGGGGGACCTACGAGCAGTACTTC. This codes for CASSLTSGGGTYEQYF.